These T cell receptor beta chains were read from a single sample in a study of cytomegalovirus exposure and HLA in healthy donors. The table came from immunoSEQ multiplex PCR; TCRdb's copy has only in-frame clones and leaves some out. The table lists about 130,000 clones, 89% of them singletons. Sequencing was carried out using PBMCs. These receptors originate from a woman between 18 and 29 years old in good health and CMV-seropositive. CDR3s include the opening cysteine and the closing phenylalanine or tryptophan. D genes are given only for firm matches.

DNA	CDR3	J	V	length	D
TGTGCCAGCTGGGCGGGGGGGAGCACAGATACGCAGTATTTT	CASWAGGSTDTQYF	TRBJ2-3	TRBV5-6	14	TRBD2
TGCGCCAGCAGCTCTGGAGGCAGGGGGCGCAGCGATGGCTACACCTTC	CASSSGGRGRSDGYTF	TRBJ1-2	TRBV5-1	16	TRBD1
TGTGCCAGCAGTTTGATTTATAACGGACTCAGGAACACTGAAGCTTTCTTT	CASSLIYNGLRNTEAFF	TRBJ1-1	TRBV28	17	NA
TGTGCCATCCGCCCCTGGGGACAGGGGGCTACCAATCAGCCCCAGCATTTT	CAIRPWGQGATNQPQHF	TRBJ1-5	TRBV28	17	TRBD1
TGTGCCAGTAGTATAACAGGGGACTCCTACGAGCAGTACTTC	CASSITGDSYEQYF	TRBJ2-7	TRBV19	14	TRBD1
TGCGCCAGCAGCTTGGTGGTCTATCGGAGGGATGAGCAGTTCTTC	CASSLVVYRRDEQFF	TRBJ2-1	TRBV5-1	15	NA
TGTGCCAGCAGTGAGACTCGGGTAGGGGGAATGGTAAACGAGCAGTACTTC	CASSETRVGGMVNEQYF	TRBJ2-7	TRBV25-1	17	NA
TGTGCCAACGGGGGGACAGGGGTTTCGGATACGCAGTATTTT	CANGGTGVSDTQYF	TRBJ2-3	TRBV10-3	14	TRBD1
TGTGCCAGCAGCCAAGCCAGCGGGGGGTACACAGATACGCAGTATTTT	CASSQASGGYTDTQYF	TRBJ2-3	TRBV4-2	16	TRBD2
TGTGCCAGCCGACAGGGGCTTCGGAACACTGAAGCTTTCTTT	CASRQGLRNTEAFF	TRBJ1-1	TRBV28	14	TRBD1
TGTGCCAGCAGTTCAGTCGACAGTTTGGAGACCCAGTACTTC	CASSSVDSLETQYF	TRBJ2-5	TRBV27	14	NA
TGTGCCAGTAGTAGGCAAGGACTAGCGGGGCAGAGCTCCTACAATGAGCAGTTCTTC	CASSRQGLAGQSSYNEQFF	TRBJ2-1	TRBV19	19	TRBD2
TGTGCCAGCAGCTCGACAGCTGGAAACACTGAAGCTTTCTTT	CASSSTAGNTEAFF	TRBJ1-1	TRBV7-9	14	NA
TGTGCCAGCATCCCCACGTGGCTAGCGGGGGGGCGAAGAGAGACCCAGTACTTC	CASIPTWLAGGRRETQYF	TRBJ2-5	TRBV27	18	TRBD2
TGTGCCAGCAGTTATGGGGACAGCAAAAAACTGTTTTTT	CASSYGDSKKLFF	TRBJ1-4	TRBV28	13	TRBD1
TGTGCCAGCAGATCTGGACAGGGTAGGGGGTACGAGCAGTACTTC	CASRSGQGRGYEQYF	TRBJ2-7	TRBV28	15	TRBD1
TGTGCTAGTGGTCCGAGGACAGTTGGAAACACCATATATTTT	CASGPRTVGNTIYF	TRBJ1-3	TRBV12-5	14	NA
TGTGCCACCAGCAGCCTTACGGGTTCACCCCTCCACTTT	CATSSLTGSPLHF	TRBJ1-6	TRBV15	13	NA
TGTGCCAGCAGCCAAGAGGGAAGGGGAAACACTGAAGCTTTCTTT	CASSQEGRGNTEAFF	TRBJ1-1	TRBV4-2	15	NA
TGTGCCAGCAGCCAAGACAGGATAAATGAAAAACTGTTTTTT	CASSQDRINEKLFF	TRBJ1-4	TRBV4-2	14	NA
TGTGCCAGCAGTTTAGAGGCAGGGCATGGGGATAATGAAAAACTGTTTTTT	CASSLEAGHGDNEKLFF	TRBJ1-4	TRBV28	17	NA
TGTGCCAGCAGCTTAGATCAGTTAGCGGGGGGCCGGAGCTCCTACAATGAGCAGTTCTTC	CASSLDQLAGGRSSYNEQFF	TRBJ2-1	TRBV11-2	20	TRBD2
TGCAGCGTTGACTCCGCTAGCGGGGGGGCCCGGTTGCCCAATGAGCAGTTCTTC	CSVDSASGGARLPNEQFF	TRBJ2-1	TRBV29-1	18	TRBD2
TGTGCCAGCAGCCGCAAAGCACTGGACATATCAGACTATGGCTACACCTTC	CASSRKALDISDYGYTF	TRBJ1-2	TRBV16	17	NA
TGTGCCAGCAGCCCCGGGCCCCGCGGGGTTGGTAATGAGCAGTTCTTC	CASSPGPRGVGNEQFF	TRBJ2-1	TRBV14	16	NA